A selection of T cell receptor beta chains follows, all from one sample in a study of blood T cell repertoires in COVID-19. Profiling relied on immunoSEQ multiplex PCR, and the TCRdb table lists in-frame clones only, not all of them. The sample yields 200,000 to 250,000 clones, around 80% seen once. The specimen was peripheral blood. Receptor source: a woman in her thirties or forties who had recovered from COVID-19. Each CDR3 is given with its conserved first and last residue. A D gene is named only where the DNA matches it firmly. Clone size is not always given. Where it is, it says once, few, many or a class for expanded clones.

cdr3_nt	cdr3_aa	j_call	d_call	clone_size	v_call
TGTGCCACCTCCGGGACTAGCGGGGTAGAGACCCAGTACTTC	CATSGTSGVETQYF	TRBJ2-5	TRBD2	.	TRBV24-1
TGCGCCAGCAGCTTTTCACTACATGAGCAGTTCTTC	CASSFSLHEQFF	TRBJ2-1	.	.	TRBV5-1
TGTGCCAGCAGTTTAAACCGGGTTGGTGGCTACACCTTC	CASSLNRVGGYTF	TRBJ1-2	.	few	TRBV28
TGCAGTGCTAGTCGACAGAACACTGAAGCTTTCTTT	CSASRQNTEAFF	TRBJ1-1	.	.	TRBV20-1
TGTGCCAGCAAGCGGGGGAATACCAATGAGCAGTTCTTC	CASKRGNTNEQFF	TRBJ2-1	TRBD2	.	TRBV12-3/TRBV12-4
TGCGCCAGCAGCCAAGGTCTAGCGGGGGGGCCTAGGGATGAGCAGTTCTTC	CASSQGLAGGPRDEQFF	TRBJ2-1	TRBD2	.	TRBV4-3
TGTGCCACCCGGACAGGGGTGCGCTACGAGCAGTACTTC	CATRTGVRYEQYF	TRBJ2-7	TRBD1	.	TRBV12-3/TRBV12-4
TGCAGCGTTACGGACGGACAAGATACGCAGTATTTT	CSVTDGQDTQYF	TRBJ2-3	.	.	TRBV29-1
TGCGCCAGCAGCTTGTTTGCTAGCGGAAACTACGAGCAGTACTTC	CASSLFASGNYEQYF	TRBJ2-7	TRBD2	few	TRBV5-1
TGTGCCAGCAGTTTCCGGAGGGTAGCGGATACGCAGTATTTT	CASSFRRVADTQYF	TRBJ2-3	.	.	TRBV27
TGTGCCAGCAGTACAGGGTCATCCCCCTACAATGAGCAGTTCTTC	CASSTGSSPYNEQFF	TRBJ2-1	.	.	TRBV28
TGTGCCTGGAGTGACCCCCGGCCAGGGGCGGGTGAGCAGTACTTC	CAWSDPRPGAGEQYF	TRBJ2-7	.	.	TRBV30
TGTGCCATCTGGACTAGCCTGTACGAGCAGTACTTC	CAIWTSLYEQYF	TRBJ2-7	TRBD2	.	TRBV6-5
TGTGCCAGTTTCGCGGGGGGGATTTACAATGAGCAGTTCTTC	CASFAGGIYNEQFF	TRBJ2-1	TRBD2	.	TRBV7-2
TGTGCCAGCAGCTTAAAAAGTAGCCACGAGCAGTACTTC	CASSLKSSHEQYF	TRBJ2-7	.	.	TRBV7-9
TGTGCCAGCAGCCGGGACAGGGACCGAGAAAAACTGTTTTTT	CASSRDRDREKLFF	TRBJ1-4	TRBD1	once	TRBV5-4
TGTGCCAGCAGTAGGAGCGGGGACCAATACAATGAGCAGTTCTTC	CASSRSGDQYNEQFF	TRBJ2-1	TRBD2	.	TRBV6-2/TRBV6-3
TGCAGCGTCCTTATCCCAGGTCTCTATGGCTACACCTTC	CSVLIPGLYGYTF	TRBJ1-2	.	.	TRBV29-1
TGTGCTACAGTACAGGGGCTTGGGGCCAACGTCCTGACTTTC	CATVQGLGANVLTF	TRBJ2-6	TRBD1	.	TRBV28
TGCGCCAGCAGCTTGGGACAGTCGTACACCGGGGAGCTGTTTTTT	CASSLGQSYTGELFF	TRBJ2-2	.	.	TRBV5-1